This T cell receptor beta chain was retrieved from a study of OX40 agonist ivuxolimab in advanced cancers. Study background: Cancers in dose escalation were hepatocellular, melanoma, renal cell and head and neck.

General study results and limits: With doses of 0.1-3.0 mg/kg, partial responders showed among the lowest clonal expansion.

Clones were read by immunoSEQ multiplex PCR, and TCRdb kept only the in-frame ones, dropping some. The sample carries roughly 69,000 clones, approximately 89% recorded once. In regard to this clone: The target antigen is unknown.

Germline assignment: CDR1 WSHSY and CDR2 SAAADI. This CDR3 has 14 residues. J was trimmed by 7 bases and V by 7 bases; bases with no gene match: 8. The material was CD4+ or CD8+ T cells sorted from blood, obtained in a trial of the OX40 agonist ivuxolimab. This TCR derives from an adult with an advanced solid tumor such as melanoma, head and neck, liver or kidney cancer. The rearrangement links TRBV10-2 to TRBJ2-7, with TRBD2 matching 12 bases. CDR3 nucleotide sequence: TGCGCCAGCACCGCCACTAGCGGGGGGCGGGAGCAGTACTTC. It yields the protein CASTATSGGREQYF.